These 6 T cell receptor beta chains were sequenced from one sample in a study of control samples from healthy donors and cancer patients. TCRdb's table, derived via immunoSEQ multiplex PCR, lists solely in-frame clones and lacks some. Of some 200,000 clones in the sample, approximately 92% were seen once. Sequenced input: blood. These receptors came from a man aged 18 to 30 in good health.

This chain links TRBV19 with TRBJ2-6, with 8 bases that match TRBD1. The CDR3 sequence is 15 residues long. Looked up from germline, CDR1 is LNHDA and CDR2 is SQIVND (reference sequence). J lost 11 bases, V lost 8 bases, and 14 bases had no gene match. The CDR3 protein is CASSGTGLTQDVLTF. The DNA of the CDR3 is TGTGCCAGTTCCGGGACAGGCCTCACCCAGGACGTCCTGACTTTC.

V gene TRBV2 combines with J gene TRBJ1-2; 8 positions agree with TRBD1. Germline V gives CDR1 SNHLY, CDR2 FYNNEI. The V and J ends lost 3 bases and 4 bases, in that order; junction bases with no gene match: 7. This CDR3 is 15 amino acids long. CDR3 DNA: TGTGCCAGCAGTGATGGGCAGGGGGCTGGCTATGGCTACACCTTC. Residues: CASSDGQGAGYGYTF. Full variable domain (outside the CDR3, taken from reference TRBV2 and TRBJ1-2): EPEVTQTPSHQVTQMGQEVILRCVPISNHLYFYWYRQILGQKVEFLVSFYNNEISEKSEIFDDQFSVERPDGSNFTLKIRSTKLEDSAMYFCASSDGQGAGYGYTFGSGTRLTVV.

The chain is built from TRBV13 and TRBJ2-4; D gene ambiguous. CDR3 length: 17 amino acids. The V gene lost 1 base and the J gene lost 1 base, with 14 bases spanning the gap. Germline V gives CDR1 PRHDT, CDR2 FYEKMQ (reference sequence). The CDR3 loop is CASSLESFLGAKNIQYF. The CDR3 DNA reads as TGTGCCAGCAGCTTAGAATCTTTCCTGGGGGCCAAAAACATTCAGTACTTC.

This sequence joins TRBV3-1 (or the pseudogene TRBV3-2) and TRBJ2-3, with 11 bases aligning to TRBD2. Germline-derived CDR1 and CDR2 are LGHDT and YNNKEL (reference sequence). Unmatched junction bases numbered 7, after V lost 6 bases and J lost 2 bases. The CDR3 is 16 amino acids. CDR3 loop: CASRLGTSGFTDTQYF. The CDR3 coding sequence is TGTGCCAGCAGACTCGGGACTAGCGGTTTCACAGATACGCAGTATTTT.

The V call is TRBV5-5, the J call TRBJ2-1, with 7 bases identical to TRBD1. Germline CDR1 SGHKS, CDR2 YYEKEE (reference sequence). J gave up 5 bases and V 4 bases, and 15 bases lay outside the gene matches. CDR3 length equals 17 residues. The DNA for the CDR3 is TGTGCCAGCAGCCCGGACTTACAGGGGACAACCCACAATGAGCAGTTCTTC. Amino acid sequence: CASSPDLQGTTHNEQFF.

This chain joins TRBV6-1 and TRBJ1-5; the match to TRBD1 covers 7 bases. CDR3 length: 15 residues. After removal of 0 bases from V and 5 bases from J, the junction contained 4 bases not matched to a gene. Germline CDR1 reads MNHNS; CDR2 reads SASEGT. CDR3 region: CASSEAGRGDQPQHF. The DNA of the CDR3 is TGTGCCAGCAGTGAAGCCGGCAGGGGGGATCAGCCCCAGCATTTT.